This entry lists 4 T cell receptor beta chains sequenced from one sample in a study of follicular helper T cells after annual influenza vaccination. Sequencing was performed with immunoSEQ multiplex PCR; in TCRdb, only in-frame clones are kept and a portion is missing. The sample includes 9,300 or so clones, more than 80% seen only once; the top ten take roughly 3.6%. The sample's time point: 2014-2015 season, 7 days after vaccination. The source was CXCR5+ CD38- circulating T follicular helper cells from blood, collected 7 days after influenza vaccination. Subset described: circulating Tfh, non-naive CD4+CXCR5+PD-1+ (ICOS+CD38+ or ICOS-CD38-). These receptors were taken from an adult who received the influenza vaccine.

The chain joins TRBV29-1 to TRBJ2-5, with TRBD2 matching over 10 bases. The CDR3 loop spans 14 amino acids. The ends lost 4 bases at V and 5 bases at J; junction bases unmatched: 7. Germline CDR1 SQVTM, CDR2 ANQGSEA. DNA for the CDR3: TGCAGCGTTGGGGCTAGCGGGAGTGCGGAGACCCAGTACTTC. It encodes CSVGASGSAETQYF.

This sequence joins TRBV6-1 and TRBJ2-7; tentatively, D is TRBD2 (5 bases). Trimming took 6 bases from V and 5 from J, leaving 17 bases between them. Germline V lookup: CDR1 MNHNS, CDR2 SASEGT. There are 14 residues in the CDR3. The CDR3 DNA reads as TGTGCCAGCAGGATGGACTTCACGGCCCACGAGCAGTACTTC. Encoded protein: CASRMDFTAHEQYF.

This sequence joins TRBV11-2 and TRBJ2-1; TRBD1 might be the D (7 bases). V lost 2 bases and J 8 bases, leaving 13 bases between the germline ends. This CDR3 contains 14 residues. Germline V lookup: CDR1 SGHAT, CDR2 FQNNGV. CDR3 nucleotides: TGTGCCAGCAGCTTAAGGCCAGGGGGGCATGAGCAGTTCTTC. This codes for CASSLRPGGHEQFF.

This clone was found once. This sequence joins TRBV6-5 and TRBJ1-2; 7 bases map to TRBD1. J gave up 0 bases and V 2 bases, and 6 bases lay outside the gene matches. The V gene's germline CDR1 is MNHEY and CDR2 SVGAGI. This CDR3 is built from 16 residues. CDR3 nucleotide sequence: TGTGCCAGCAGTTACCTAAGGGACAGTTCTAACTATGGCTACACCTTC. It yields the protein CASSYLRDSSNYGYTF.